The 5 T cell receptor beta chains given below trace back to one sample, sequenced in a study of blood T cell repertoires in COVID-19. Using immunoSEQ multiplex PCR, the repertoire was profiled, and TCRdb retains in-frame clones only, with some absent. This table holds roughly 150,000 clones, more than 60% found once. The specimen sequenced was peripheral blood. The receptors here all came from a man aged 65-85 years with acute or convalescent COVID-19.

The CDR3, as DNA: TGTGCCAGCAGCTTAGTGGGGGGCTCTGGAAACACCATATATTTT. Protein product: CASSLVGGSGNTIYF. The chain combines TRBV7-9 with TRBJ1-3, with D possibly TRBD1 on 5 matching bases. The CDR3 covers 15 residues. Germline V gene sequence: CDR1 SEHNR, CDR2 FQNEAQ (reference sequence). The germline V and J ends were trimmed by 1 base and 0 bases, with 7 bases remaining between them.

In this sample, this clone turned up a few times. The chain recombines TRBV7-2 with TRBJ1-2, with TRBD1 matching 10 bases. The CDR3 sequence is 14 residues long. Germline V CDR1 and CDR2: SGHTA, FQGNSA. V trimming: 5 bases; J trimming: 8 bases; junction bases outside the gene matches: 8. CDR3 DNA: TGTGCCAGCAGCCCAACCGGGACAGGGGAAGGCTACACCTTC. This encodes CASSPTGTGEGYTF.

This clone has a single count. This chain uses TRBV10-2 with TRBJ2-7; 9 bases line up with TRBD2. Germline CDR1 WSHSY, CDR2 SAAADI. With V trimmed by 6 bases and J by 6 bases, 12 bases remained unmatched. This CDR3 spans 15 amino acids. CDR3 sequence: CASSDPGLANFEQYF. The CDR3 DNA is TGCGCCAGCAGCGACCCCGGACTAGCGAACTTCGAGCAGTACTTC.

As concerns this clone: Other DNA sequences within the sample encode an identical CDR3. The genes are TRBV12-3 or TRBV12-4 and TRBJ2-5, with D maybe TRBD2 (6 bases). Trimming shortened V by 3 bases and J by 4 bases, and 9 bases separated the two germline ends. The CDR3 extends over 13 amino acids. The CDR3, as DNA: TGTGCCAGCAGTTTTAGGGGAGGAGAGACCCAGTACTTC. Translation gives CASSFRGGETQYF.

Concerning this clone itself: One end of the junction varies from germline; a read error may be responsible. The V gene is TRBV11-2, the J gene TRBJ2-1, with D tentatively TRBD1 (6 bases). Germline-derived CDR1 and CDR2 are SGHAT and FQNNGV. CDR3 length: 14 residues. CDR3 amino acids: CASGFTRGYNEQFF. The DNA for the CDR3 is TGTGCCAGCGGCTTCACCAGGGGCTACAATGAGCAGTTCTTC.